The 17 T cell receptor beta chains below all came from one sample that was sequenced in a study of cytomegalovirus exposure and HLA in healthy donors. PCR employed 60 Vbeta and 13 Jbeta primers. Profiled with immunoSEQ multiplex PCR; TCRdb holds only in-frame clones, not every one. The repertoire includes roughly 150,000 clones, roughly four fifths of them detected once, and around 2.4% sits in the top ten. The material sequenced was PBMCs. The receptors come from a female donor in good health and CMV-seronegative.

This clone came up once. V and J are TRBV25-1 and TRBJ2-1, with D unresolved. The CDR3 totals 11 residues. The V end lost 1 base, the J end lost 9 bases, and 4 bases lay between the germline ends. Germline loops: CDR1 MGHDK, CDR2 SYGVNS. CDR3 amino acids: CASSESGEQFF. CDR3 in DNA: TGTGCCAGCAGTGAATCCGGTGAGCAGTTCTTC.

This clone was seen only a few times. This chain joins TRBV13 and TRBJ1-1, with TRBD1 matching over 7 bases. The length of the CDR3 is 12 residues. Per the germline V gene, CDR1 is PRHDT and CDR2 is FYEKMQ (reference sequence). J was trimmed by 10 bases and V by 4 bases; bases with no gene match: 6. The CDR3 here is CASSSPDRLAFF. The CDR3, as DNA: TGTGCCAGCAGCTCGCCGGACAGGTTAGCTTTCTTT.

CDR3 nucleotides: TGTGCCAGCAGCTTAGTCGGGAGCTCCTACGAGCAGTACTTC. Translating gives CASSLVGSSYEQYF. The chain employs TRBV7-9 and TRBJ2-7; TRBD2 is a possible D gene (6 bases). Trimming left V 1 base short and J 0 bases short, with 7 bases between. This CDR3 region has 14 residues. Germline-derived CDR1 and CDR2 are SEHNR and FQNEAQ (reference sequence).

The chain joins TRBV13 to TRBJ2-7; perhaps TRBD1 as D (6 bases). There are 13 residues in the CDR3. Germline-derived CDR1 and CDR2 are PRHDT and FYEKMQ (reference sequence). Trimming left V 4 bases short and J 6 bases short, with 13 bases between. The CDR3 DNA reads as TGTGCCAGCAGCTCTACAGGGTTGGGCGAGCAGTACTTC. Its translation: CASSSTGLGEQYF.

The chain employs TRBV7-9 and TRBJ2-1; TRBD2 matches 9 bases. CDR3 length: 16 amino acids. The germline gives CDR1 SEHNR, CDR2 FQNEAQ (reference sequence). With V trimmed by 5 bases and J by 5 bases, 10 bases remained unmatched. CDR3 protein: CASSGRGSGGHNEQFF. The CDR3 DNA reads as TGTGCCAGCAGCGGACGAGGGAGCGGGGGGCACAATGAGCAGTTCTTC.

This chain joins TRBV6-1 and TRBJ1-1; D gene unclear. The CDR3 is 12 residues long. Germline V gene lookup returns CDR1 MNHNS and CDR2 SASEGT. V lost 5 bases, J lost 5 bases, and 9 bases lay in between. CDR3 in DNA: TGTGCCAGCAGTCGCGGGAGGACTGAAGCTTTCTTT. Translating gives CASSRGRTEAFF.

This clone was detected only once. The rearrangement joins TRBV4-2 to TRBJ1-5; no reliable D call. Deletions cut 1 base from V and 3 bases from J, with 10 bases between. The CDR3 sequence is 15 residues long. CDR1 and CDR2 from the germline V gene are LGHNA and YNFKEQ. This CDR3 is CASSQAHSSNQPQHF. CDR3 DNA: TGTGCCAGCAGCCAAGCCCACAGCTCCAATCAGCCCCAGCATTTT.

The CDR3 DNA reads as TGCGCCAGCAGCTCCTTACTAGCGGGGGGGAGCACAGATACGCAGTATTTT. It specifies CASSSLLAGGSTDTQYF. This chain uses TRBV5-1 with TRBJ2-3, with TRBD2 matching 13 bases. CDR3 length equals 17 residues. Germline V gene lookup returns CDR1 SGHRS and CDR2 YFSETQ. With V trimmed by 3 bases and J by 0 bases, 4 bases remained unmatched.

The rearrangement uses TRBV2 and TRBJ2-2; possible D gene TRBD1, 6 bases. This CDR3 is 14 amino acids long. The ends were cut back, 7 bases at V and 5 bases at J, with 14 bases in the middle. Germline CDR1 is SNHLY and CDR2 is FYNNEI. The CDR3 sequence is CASTIYRVTGELFF. In nucleotides, the CDR3 is TGTGCCAGCACCATCTACAGGGTGACCGGGGAGCTGTTTTTT.

This chain links TRBV2 with TRBJ2-2, with a tentative D call TRBD2 (5 bases). Trimming stripped 6 bases from V and 0 bases from J, with 17 bases between. The CDR3 contains 17 residues. Germline V gene data show CDR1 as SNHLY and CDR2 as FYNNEI. The CDR3 DNA sequence: TGTGCCAGCAGGCCGCGGAACGGGGTTACGAACACCGGGGAGCTGTTTTTT. Residues: CASRPRNGVTNTGELFF.

This clone was counted between two and nine times. The V and J genes are TRBV7-9 and TRBJ2-3, with 10 positions matching TRBD1. Germline-derived CDR1 and CDR2 are SEHNR and FQNEAQ (reference sequence). This CDR3 is 16 amino acids long. Unmatched junction bases numbered 11, after V lost 5 bases and J lost 6 bases. CDR3 nucleotides: TGTGCCAGCAGCCTCTCTTGGACAGGGGGAAAGGATACGCAGTATTTT. The encoded protein is CASSLSWTGGKDTQYF.

V gene TRBV25-1 combines with J gene TRBJ2-7, with D perhaps TRBD1 (6 bases). Germline assignment: CDR1 MGHDK and CDR2 SYGVNS. Deletions cut 5 bases from V and 1 base from J, with 15 bases between. CDR3 length equals 15 residues. CDR3: CASSPVQGISYEQYF. In nucleotides, the CDR3 is TGTGCCAGCAGTCCCGTACAGGGAATTTCCTACGAGCAGTACTTC.

This clone has just one count. The V call is TRBV4-2, the J call TRBJ1-5; TRBD1 agrees at 7 bases. CDR1 is LGHNA and CDR2 is YNFKEQ in the germline V gene. CDR3 length equals 15 residues. The ends lost 6 bases at V and 0 bases at J; junction bases unmatched: 5. The CDR3 loop reads CASRPRDSSNQPQHF. In nucleotides, the CDR3 is TGTGCCAGCAGACCTAGGGACAGTAGCAATCAGCCCCAGCATTTT.

The gene calls are TRBV28 and TRBJ1-2; D ambiguous. The V and J ends lost 6 bases and 2 bases respectively, with 16 bases between them. The CDR3 covers 15 residues. The germline V gene has CDR1 MDHEN and CDR2 SYDVKM. CDR3 region: CASSSPAGRNYGYTF. The CDR3 nucleotides read TGTGCCAGCAGCTCCCCTGCTGGGAGGAACTATGGCTACACCTTC.

The chain is built from TRBV21-1 and TRBJ2-3; the table's D call of TRBD2 was not tested on the DNA. TRBV21-1 is given as a pseudogene. The CDR3 has 12 residues. CDR3 DNA: TGTGCCAGCAGCGAAAACGGGTTTACGCAGTATTTT. Residues: CASSENGFTQYF.

This clone was observed a few times. V usage is TRBV30 and J usage is TRBJ2-1; 9 bases line up with TRBD1. Germline CDR1 is GTSNPN and CDR2 is SVGIG (reference sequence). The V segment lost 2 bases and the J segment 2 bases; nucleotides outside the gene matches: 4. The CDR3 contains 15 residues. The CDR3 sequence: CAWSPRQGAYNEQFF. CDR3 nucleotides: TGTGCCTGGAGTCCCCGACAGGGGGCCTACAATGAGCAGTTCTTC.

Here the CDR3 reads CASSIVSDRGYGYTF. CDR3 sequence (DNA): TGTGCCAGCAGTATAGTTTCGGACAGGGGTTATGGCTACACCTTC. This chain uses TRBV2 with TRBJ1-2, with 9 bases matching TRBD1. V lost 5 bases to trimming and J lost 5 bases; unmatched junction nucleotides: 9. This CDR3 region has 15 residues. CDR1 is SNHLY, CDR2 FYNNEI, per germline.